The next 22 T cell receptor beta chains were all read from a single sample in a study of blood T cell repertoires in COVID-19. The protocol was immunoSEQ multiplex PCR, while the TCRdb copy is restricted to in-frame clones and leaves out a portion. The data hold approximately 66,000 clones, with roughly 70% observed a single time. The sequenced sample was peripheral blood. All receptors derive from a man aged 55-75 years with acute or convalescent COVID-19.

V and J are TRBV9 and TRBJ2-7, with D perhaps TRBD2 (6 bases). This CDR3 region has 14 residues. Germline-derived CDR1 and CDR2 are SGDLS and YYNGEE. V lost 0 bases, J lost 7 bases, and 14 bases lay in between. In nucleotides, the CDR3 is TGTGCCAGCAGCGTAGGGTGGAGGGGTGAGGAGCAGTACTTC. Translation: CASSVGWRGEEQYF.

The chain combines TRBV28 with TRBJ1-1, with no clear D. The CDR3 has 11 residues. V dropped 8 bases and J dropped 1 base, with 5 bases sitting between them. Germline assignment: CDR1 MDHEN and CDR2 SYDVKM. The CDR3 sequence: CASQENTEAFF. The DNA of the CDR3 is TGTGCCAGCCAGGAGAACACTGAAGCTTTCTTT.

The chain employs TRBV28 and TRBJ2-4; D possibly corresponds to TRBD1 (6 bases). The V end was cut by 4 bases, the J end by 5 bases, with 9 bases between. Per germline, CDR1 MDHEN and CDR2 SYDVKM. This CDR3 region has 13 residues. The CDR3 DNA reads TGTGCCAGCAGTTCCACAGGGCAAAACATTCAGTACTTC. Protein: CASSSTGQNIQYF. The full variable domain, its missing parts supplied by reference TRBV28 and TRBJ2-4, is DVKVTQSSRYLVKRTGEKVFLECVQDMDHENMFWYRQDPGLGLRLIYFSYDVKMKEKGDIPEGYSVSREKKERFSLILESASTNQTSMYLCASSSTGQNIQYFGAGTRLSVL.

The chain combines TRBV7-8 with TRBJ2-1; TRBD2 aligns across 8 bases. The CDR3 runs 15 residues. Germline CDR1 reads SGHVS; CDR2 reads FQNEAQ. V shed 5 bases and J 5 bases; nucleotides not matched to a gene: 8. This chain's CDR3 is CASSKTSGNHNEQFF. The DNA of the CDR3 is TGTGCCAGCAGCAAAACTAGCGGCAATCACAATGAGCAGTTCTTC.

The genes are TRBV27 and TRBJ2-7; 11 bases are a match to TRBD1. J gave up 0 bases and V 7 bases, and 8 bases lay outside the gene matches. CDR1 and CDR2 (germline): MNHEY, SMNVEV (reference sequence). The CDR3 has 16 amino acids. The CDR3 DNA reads TGTGCCAGCACCCCCGGGACAGGGGGGGCCTCCTACGAGCAGTACTTC. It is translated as CASTPGTGGASYEQYF.

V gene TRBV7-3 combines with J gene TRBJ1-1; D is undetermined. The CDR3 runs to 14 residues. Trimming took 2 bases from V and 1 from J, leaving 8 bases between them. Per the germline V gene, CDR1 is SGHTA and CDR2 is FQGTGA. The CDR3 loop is CASSLGTANTEAFF. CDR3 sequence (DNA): TGTGCCAGCAGCTTAGGAACAGCGAACACTGAAGCTTTCTTT.

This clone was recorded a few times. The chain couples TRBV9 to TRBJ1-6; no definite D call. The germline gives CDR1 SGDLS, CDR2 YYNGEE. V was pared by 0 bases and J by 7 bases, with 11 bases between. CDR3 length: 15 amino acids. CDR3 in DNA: TGTGCCAGCAGCGTAGAACCCAGGAGGAATTCACCCCTCCACTTT. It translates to CASSVEPRRNSPLHF.

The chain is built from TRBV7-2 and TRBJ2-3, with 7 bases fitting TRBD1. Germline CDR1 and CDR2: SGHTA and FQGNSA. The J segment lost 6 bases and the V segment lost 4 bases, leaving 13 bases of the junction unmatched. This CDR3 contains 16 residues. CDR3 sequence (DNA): TGTGCCAGCAGCTACAGTCCAGCTACAGGGGCGGATACGCAGTATTTT. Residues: CASSYSPATGADTQYF.

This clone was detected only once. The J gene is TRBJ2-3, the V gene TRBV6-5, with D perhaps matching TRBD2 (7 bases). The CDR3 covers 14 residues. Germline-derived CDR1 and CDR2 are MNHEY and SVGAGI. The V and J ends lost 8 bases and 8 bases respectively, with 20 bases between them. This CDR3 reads CASSGRGAHGTQYF. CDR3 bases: TGTGCCAGCTCAGGTCGGGGGGCGCACGGTACGCAGTATTTT.

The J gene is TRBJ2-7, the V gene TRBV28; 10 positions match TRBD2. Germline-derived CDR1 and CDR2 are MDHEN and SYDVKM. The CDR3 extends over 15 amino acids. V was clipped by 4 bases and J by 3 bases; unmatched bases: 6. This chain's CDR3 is CASSSPRLAGYEQYF. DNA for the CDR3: TGTGCCAGCAGTTCACCACGACTAGCGGGCTACGAGCAGTACTTC.

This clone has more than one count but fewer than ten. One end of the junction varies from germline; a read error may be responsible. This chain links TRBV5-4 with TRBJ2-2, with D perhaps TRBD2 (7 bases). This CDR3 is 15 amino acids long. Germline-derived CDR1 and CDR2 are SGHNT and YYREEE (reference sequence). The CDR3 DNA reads TGTGCCAGCAGTTTGGGGGCCGGGAGGTTCGGGGAGCTGTTTTTT. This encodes CASSLGAGRFGELFF. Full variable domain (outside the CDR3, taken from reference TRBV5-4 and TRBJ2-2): ETGVTQSPTHLIKTRGQQVTLRCSSQSGHNTVSWYQQALGQGPQFIFQYYREEENGRGNFPPRFSGLQFPNYSSELNVNALELDDSALYLCASSLGAGRFGELFFGEGSRLTVL.

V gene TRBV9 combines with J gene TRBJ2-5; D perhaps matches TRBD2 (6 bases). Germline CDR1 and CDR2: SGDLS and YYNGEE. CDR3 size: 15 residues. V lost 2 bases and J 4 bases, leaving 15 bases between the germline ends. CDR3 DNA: TGTGCCAGCAGCGTGGGTAATGCGGGGTTAGAGACCCAGTACTTC. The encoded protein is CASSVGNAGLETQYF. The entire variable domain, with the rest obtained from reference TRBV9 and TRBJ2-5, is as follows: DSGVTQTPKHLITATGQRVTLRCSPRSGDLSVYWYQQSLDQGLQFLIQYYNGEERAKGNILERFSAQQFPDLHSELNLSSLELGDSALYFCASSVGNAGLETQYFGPGTRLLVL.

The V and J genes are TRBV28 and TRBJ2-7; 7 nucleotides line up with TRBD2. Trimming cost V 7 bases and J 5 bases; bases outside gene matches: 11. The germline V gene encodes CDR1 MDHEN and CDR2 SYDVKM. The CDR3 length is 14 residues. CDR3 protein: CASTIGGRAHEQYF. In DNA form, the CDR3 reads TGTGCCAGCACCATCGGGGGGAGGGCCCACGAGCAGTACTTC.

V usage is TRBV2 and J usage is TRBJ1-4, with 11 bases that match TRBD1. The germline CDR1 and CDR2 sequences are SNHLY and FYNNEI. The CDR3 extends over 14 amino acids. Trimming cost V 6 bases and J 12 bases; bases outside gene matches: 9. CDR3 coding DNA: TGTGCCAGCAGCCCAAAAGGACAGGGGGCCCAACTGTTTTTT. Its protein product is CASSPKGQGAQLFF.

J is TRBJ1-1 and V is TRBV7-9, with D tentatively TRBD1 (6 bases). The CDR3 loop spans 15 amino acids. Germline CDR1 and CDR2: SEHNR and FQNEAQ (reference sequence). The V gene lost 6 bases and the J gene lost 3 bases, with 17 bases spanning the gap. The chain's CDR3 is CASRFGTPGDTEAFF. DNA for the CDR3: TGTGCCAGCAGGTTCGGGACACCTGGGGACACTGAAGCTTTCTTT.

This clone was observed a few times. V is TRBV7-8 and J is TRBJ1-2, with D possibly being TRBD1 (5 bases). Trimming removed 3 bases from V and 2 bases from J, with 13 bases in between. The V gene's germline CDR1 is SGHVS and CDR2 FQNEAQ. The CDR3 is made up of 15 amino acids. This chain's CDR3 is CASSFRWGPNYGYTF. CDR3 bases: TGTGCCAGCAGCTTTCGTTGGGGCCCAAACTATGGCTACACCTTC.

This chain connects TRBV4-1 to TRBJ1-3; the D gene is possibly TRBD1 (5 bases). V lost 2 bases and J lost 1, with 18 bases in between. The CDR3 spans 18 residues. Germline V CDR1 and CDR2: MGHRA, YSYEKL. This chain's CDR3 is CASSQTPVRGGSGNTIYF. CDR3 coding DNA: TGCGCCAGCAGCCAAACCCCCGTTCGGGGGGGATCTGGAAACACCATATATTTT.

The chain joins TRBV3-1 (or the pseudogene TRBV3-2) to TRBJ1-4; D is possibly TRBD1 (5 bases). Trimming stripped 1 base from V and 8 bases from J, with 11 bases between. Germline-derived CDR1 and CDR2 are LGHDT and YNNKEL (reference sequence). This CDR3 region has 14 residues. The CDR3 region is CASSQVQGGEKLFF. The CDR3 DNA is TGTGCCAGCAGCCAAGTCCAGGGTGGGGAAAAACTGTTTTTT.

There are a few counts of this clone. The CDR3 DNA follows: TGTGCCACCAGTGATTCTAGACGGGGGGCGGCCTACGAGCAGTACTTC. Translation gives CATSDSRRGAAYEQYF. The chain carries TRBV24-1 and TRBJ2-7, with D possibly TRBD2 on 7 matching bases. The germline V gene encodes CDR1 KGHDR and CDR2 SFDVKD. The ends were cut back, 2 bases at V and 2 bases at J, with 15 bases in the middle. The CDR3 is 16 amino acids.

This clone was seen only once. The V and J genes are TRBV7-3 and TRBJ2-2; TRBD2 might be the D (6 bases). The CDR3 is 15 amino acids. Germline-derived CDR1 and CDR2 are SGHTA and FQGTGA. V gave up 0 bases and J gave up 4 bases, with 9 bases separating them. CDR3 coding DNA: TGTGCCAGCAGCTTAACCGGGGGTACCACCGGGGAGCTGTTTTTT. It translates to CASSLTGGTTGELFF.

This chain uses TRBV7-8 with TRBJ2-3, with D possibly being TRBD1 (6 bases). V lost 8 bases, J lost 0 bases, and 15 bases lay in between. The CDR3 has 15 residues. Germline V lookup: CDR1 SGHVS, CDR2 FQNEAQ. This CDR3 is CASGDGQSSTDTQYF. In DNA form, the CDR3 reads TGTGCCAGCGGCGATGGACAGTCTAGCACAGATACGCAGTATTTT.

The DNA of the CDR3 is TGTGCCAGCAGTCGTGAGGGCGGCTACACCTTC. As protein: CASSREGGYTF. The genes are TRBV28 and TRBJ1-2; D is undetermined. Germline CDR1 MDHEN, CDR2 SYDVKM. V lost 5 bases, J lost 8 bases, and 9 bases lay in between. The CDR3 is 11 residues long.